Included here is one T cell receptor beta chain sequence, with context. This sample stems from a study of T cell responses to AZD1222 COVID-19 vaccine. Data came from immunoSEQ multiplex PCR; TCRdb stores just in-frame clones and leaves some out. The sample consists of 150,000 to 200,000 clones, approximately 94% of them appearing once. The CDR3 length is 13 residues. CDR1 SGHTA and CDR2 FQGNSA come from the germline V gene. V gave up 9 bases and J gave up 1 base; unmatched junction bases: 3. The chain is built from TRBV7-2 and TRBJ2-3, with 8 bases that match TRBD1. The material was peripheral blood, obtained on day 0 of AZD1222 vaccination. The sequence came from an adult in good health. CDR3 bases: TGTGCCAGTTCGACAGGGGGCACAGATACGCAGTATTTT. It codes for CASSTGGTDTQYF.